The next 5 T cell receptor beta chains were all read from a single sample in a study of blood T cells in healthy people across ages. Next came a second PCR, run for roughly 6 to 11 cycles, which used a sample-barcoded 5' primer along with a J-beta primer mix. TCRdb itself ran the 5' RACE reads through MiXCR, one entry per CDR3 protein. The sample includes just over 800,000 distinct CDR3 sequences, around two thirds seen only once; the top ten take approximately 30%. The sample taken for sequencing was blood. These receptors came from a man in his thirties or forties in good health.

This chain connects TRBV20-1 to TRBJ2-3; 9 nucleotides align to TRBD1. The CDR3 has 16 residues. Germline assignment: CDR1 DFQATT and CDR2 SNEGSKA (reference sequence). Losses at the gene ends were 5 bases for V and 2 bases for J; bases not matched to a gene: 11. CDR3: CSALTTGGWYTDTQYF. In nucleotides, the CDR3 is TGCAGTGCTTTAACGACAGGGGGGTGGTACACAGATACGCAGTATTTT.

This chain joins TRBV11-2 and TRBJ2-3; no clear D gene. The CDR3 consists of 15 residues. The germline CDR1 and CDR2 sequences are SGHAT and FQNNGV. The ends were cut back, 4 bases at V and 1 base at J, with 12 bases in the middle. CDR3 sequence (DNA): TGTGCCAGCAGCTCCAACCCTGGGGGCACAGATACGCAGTATTTT. It codes for CASSSNPGGTDTQYF.

The chain recombines TRBV7-2 with TRBJ2-7, with 8 bases aligning to TRBD1. The CDR3 length is 15 residues. Germline trimming cut 3 bases from V and 4 bases from J; bases unmatched to any gene: 8. Germline CDR1 is SGHTA and CDR2 is FQGNSA. For the CDR3, the DNA is TGTGCCAGCAGCTTTCCGGACAGGGATTTGTACGAGCAGTACTTC. Translation gives CASSFPDRDLYEQYF.

The chain has TRBV4-3 and TRBJ2-3; D gene uncertain. V was trimmed by 0 bases and J by 4 bases, leaving 14 bases between them. The CDR3 has 16 residues. The germline gives CDR1 LGHNA, CDR2 YSLEER. The CDR3 DNA is TGCGCCAGCAGCCAAGAGCTCCCTATAGCCCCAGATACGCAGTATTTT. Its protein is CASSQELPIAPDTQYF.

This clonotype showed up just a few times. The chain employs TRBV20-1 and TRBJ1-2, with D unclear. This CDR3 has 13 amino acids. The V end lost 4 bases, the J end lost 4 bases, and 13 bases lay between the germline ends. Germline V lookup: CDR1 DFQATT, CDR2 SNEGSKA (reference sequence). The DNA of the CDR3 is TGCAGTGCTAAGGGCGTTTTGGGCTATGGCTACACCTTC. Its translation is CSAKGVLGYGYTF.